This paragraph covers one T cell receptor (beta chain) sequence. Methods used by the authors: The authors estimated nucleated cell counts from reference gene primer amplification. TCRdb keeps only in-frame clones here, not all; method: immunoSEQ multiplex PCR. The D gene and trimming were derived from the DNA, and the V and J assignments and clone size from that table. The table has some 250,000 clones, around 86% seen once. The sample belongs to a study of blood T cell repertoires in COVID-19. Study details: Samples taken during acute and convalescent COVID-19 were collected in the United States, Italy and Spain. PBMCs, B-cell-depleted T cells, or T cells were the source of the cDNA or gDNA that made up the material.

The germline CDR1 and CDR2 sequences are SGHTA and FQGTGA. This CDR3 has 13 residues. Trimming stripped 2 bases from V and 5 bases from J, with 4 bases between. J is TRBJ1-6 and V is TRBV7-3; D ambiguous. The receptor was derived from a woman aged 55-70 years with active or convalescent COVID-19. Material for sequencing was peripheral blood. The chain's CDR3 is CASSLSDNSPLHF. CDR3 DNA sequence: TGTGCCAGCAGCTTATCCGATAATTCACCCCTCCACTTT.